The clone carrying this T cell receptor (beta chain) was counted many times. Its antigen remains unknown. This sample was included in a study of T cells after yellow fever vaccination. Across the study: The authors prepared low-cell-number fractions using SMART-Seq v4 Ultra Low Input.

Notes on the study in general: Post-booster repertoires again held most primary-vaccination clones (about 95% CD4, over 80% CD8). CD4 and CD8 compartments shared a small share of clonotypes, likely from convergent recombination.

As TCR cDNA was made by 5'RACE template switching, a universal primer site and UMIs were added. TCRdb re-analysed the 5' RACE reads in MiXCR, keeping a single row per CDR3 protein. The repertoire holds 200,000 to 250,000 distinct CDR3 sequences, with less than 3.5% as singletons. The sequence came from a man between 18 and 29 years old who received the YFV17D yellow fever vaccine. The material sequenced was CD4+ T cells sorted from PBMCs, taken 10 days after the yellow fever booster vaccination.

Written as DNA, the CDR3 is TGTGCCAGGGGGCCGGGACAGGGATACTATGGCTACACCTTC. Residues: CARGPGQGYYGYTF. The rearrangement joins TRBV6-1 to TRBJ1-2; 9 bases are a match to TRBD1. Looked up from germline, CDR1 is MNHNS and CDR2 is SASEGT. The CDR3 is 14 residues long. With 9 bases clipped from V and 3 bases from J, the junction kept 8 bases outside the gene matches.